Below are 22 T cell receptor beta chains sequenced from a single sample in a study of cytomegalovirus exposure and HLA in healthy donors. Libraries were prepared by immunoSEQ multiplex PCR; TCRdb keeps only in-frame clonotypes and omits some of them. Of about 60,000 clones listed, roughly 96% are singletons. The specimen sequenced was PBMCs. The receptors shown here come from a man younger than 35 in good health and CMV-seronegative.

This chain joins TRBV28 and TRBJ2-7; TRBD1 matches at 9 bases. The length of the CDR3 is 17 residues. Losses at the gene ends were 5 bases for V and 4 bases for J; bases not matched to a gene: 15. The germline CDR1 and CDR2 sequences are MDHEN and SYDVKM. CDR3 nucleotide sequence: TGTGCCAGCAGTCCGAGAAAACCGGGACAGGGTGGGTACGAGCAGTACTTC. It translates to CASSPRKPGQGGYEQYF.

The rearrangement uses TRBV7-9 and TRBJ2-1; TRBD1 matches at 9 bases. V dropped 4 bases and J dropped 4; count of bases not matched to a gene: 8. The CDR3 runs 16 residues. Germline V gene lookup returns CDR1 SEHNR and CDR2 FQNEAQ (reference sequence). CDR3 sequence (DNA): TGTGCCAGCAGCTCACTCCAGACAGGGGGTTACAATGAGCAGTTCTTC. Translation gives CASSSLQTGGYNEQFF. The entire variable domain, with the rest obtained from reference TRBV7-9 and TRBJ2-1, is as follows: DTGVSQNPRHKITKRGQNVTFRCDPISEHNRLYWYRQTLGQGPEFLTYFQNEAQLEKSRLLSDRFSAERPKGSFSTLEIQRTEQGDSAMYLCASSSLQTGGYNEQFFGPGTRLTVL.

Notes on this clone: An end of the junction does not agree with germline; a read error may underlie this. The CDR3 is CASNLPLAENNEQFF. The CDR3 DNA sequence: TGCGCCAGCAACTTGCCACTAGCGGAGAACAATGAGCAGTTCTTC. The chain links TRBV5-1 to TRBJ2-1, with 8 bases lining up with TRBD2. CDR3 length equals 15 residues. Looked up from germline, CDR1 is SGHRS and CDR2 is YFSETQ.

The V call is TRBV30, the J call TRBJ2-7; D is perhaps TRBD2 (6 bases). This CDR3 spans 11 amino acids. The V end was cut by 7 bases, the J end by 4 bases, with 11 bases between. In germline, CDR1 is GTSNPN, CDR2 SVGIG (reference sequence). The CDR3 protein is CAFGTGYEQYF. The CDR3 region has the DNA TGTGCCTTCGGGACTGGATACGAGCAGTACTTC.

The chain carries TRBV28 and TRBJ1-1; 8 bases map to TRBD1. Germline trimming cut 8 bases from V and 1 base from J; bases unmatched to any gene: 9. Germline assignment: CDR1 MDHEN and CDR2 SYDVKM. The CDR3 is 15 amino acids. This chain's CDR3 is CASYPDRGRNTEAFF. DNA for the CDR3: TGTGCCAGCTACCCCGACAGGGGAAGGAACACTGAAGCTTTCTTT.

The chain links TRBV7-9 to TRBJ1-5; 10 bases agree with TRBD1. CDR3 length equals 16 residues. With 5 bases clipped from V and 5 bases from J, the junction kept 9 bases outside the gene matches. Germline V CDR1 and CDR2: SEHNR, FQNEAQ (reference sequence). This CDR3 reads CASSRGLDRGHQPQHF. Here the CDR3 DNA reads TGTGCCAGCAGCCGCGGTCTCGACAGGGGGCATCAGCCCCAGCATTTT.

This chain uses TRBV7-2 with TRBJ2-7, with 7 bases aligning to TRBD2. CDR3 length: 15 amino acids. J lost 2 bases, V lost 5 bases, and 9 bases had no gene match. The germline V gene encodes CDR1 SGHTA and CDR2 FQGNSA. The CDR3 nucleotides read TGTGCCAGCAGCCCTACTAGCGCGATAACCTACGAGCAGTACTTC. This translates into CASSPTSAITYEQYF. Full variable domain (missing parts from reference TRBV7-2 and TRBJ2-7): GAGVSQSPSNKVTEKGKDVELRCDPISGHTALYWYRQSLGQGLEFLIYFQGNSAPDKSGLPSDRFSAERTGGSVSTLTIQRTQQEDSAVYLCASSPTSAITYEQYFGPGTRLTVT.

This clone was picked up a small number of times. V gene TRBV10-2 combines with J gene TRBJ2-3, with 9 bases that match TRBD2. V lost 5 bases, J lost 2 bases, and 11 bases stayed unmatched. CDR3 length: 17 residues. Germline CDR1 reads WSHSY; CDR2 reads SAAADI. CDR3 DNA sequence: TGCGCCAGCAGTACCTGGGTAGCGGGAGATAACACAGATACGCAGTATTTT. Its translation is CASSTWVAGDNTDTQYF.

The V call is TRBV19, the J call TRBJ1-1; perhaps TRBD1 as D (5 bases). The CDR3 extends over 12 amino acids. Per germline, CDR1 LNHDA and CDR2 SQIVND (reference sequence). Trimming took off 6 bases at V and 5 bases at J, with 10 bases between the two ends. CDR3 in amino acids: CASSVQGTEAFF. The CDR3 bases are TGTGCCAGTAGCGTTCAGGGTACTGAAGCTTTCTTT.

CDR3 amino acids: CASSQVGGLTQYF. The DNA for the CDR3 is TGCGCCAGCAGCCAAGTCGGAGGACTAACGCAGTATTTT. The genes are TRBV4-3 and TRBJ2-3; D is possibly TRBD2 (6 bases). The CDR3 totals 13 residues. In germline, CDR1 is LGHNA, CDR2 YSLEER. The V end was cut by 1 base, the J end by 9 bases, with 11 bases between.

This chain's CDR3 is CASTLLAGGSEQYF. The CDR3 DNA reads as TGTGCCAGCACCTTGCTAGCGGGAGGTAGCGAGCAGTACTTC. The chain recombines TRBV11-2 with TRBJ2-7; TRBD2 aligns across 11 bases. The CDR3 runs to 14 residues. V shed 7 bases and J 6 bases; nucleotides not matched to a gene: 8. The germline V gene has CDR1 SGHAT and CDR2 FQNNGV.

This chain joins TRBV7-9 and TRBJ2-7; 9 bases agree with TRBD1. The CDR3 has 14 residues. V gave up 3 bases and J gave up 4 bases; unmatched junction bases: 4. Germline V lookup: CDR1 SEHNR, CDR2 FQNEAQ (reference sequence). CDR3 protein: CASSLPGQGYEQYF. As DNA, the CDR3 is TGTGCCAGCAGCTTGCCGGGACAGGGATACGAGCAGTACTTC.

V and J are TRBV7-6 and TRBJ2-1; the D gene is possibly TRBD2 (5 bases). V gave up 0 bases and J gave up 7 bases, with 13 bases separating them. The CDR3 is 15 amino acids. CDR1 and CDR2 (germline): SGHVS, FNYEAQ. This CDR3 is CASSLALRTGNEQFF. The CDR3 DNA reads TGTGCCAGCAGCTTAGCGCTCCGGACTGGGAATGAGCAGTTCTTC.

This clone was counted a single time. The chain is built from TRBV30 and TRBJ1-5; D is unclear. The CDR3 runs 13 residues. The V gene lost 0 bases and the J gene lost 4 bases, with 7 bases spanning the gap. Germline V CDR1 and CDR2: GTSNPN, SVGIG (reference sequence). The CDR3 DNA reads as TGTGCCTGGAGTGTATCGGTTAATCAGCCCCAGCATTTT. It encodes CAWSVSVNQPQHF. Full variable domain (rest looked up from reference TRBV30 and TRBJ1-5): SQTIHQWPATLVQPVGSPLSLECTVEGTSNPNLYWYRQAAGRGLQLLFYSVGIGQISSEVPQNLSASRPQDRQFILSSKKLLLSDSGFYLCAWSVSVNQPQHFGDGTRLSIL.

The V gene is TRBV4-2, the J gene TRBJ2-1; D is perhaps TRBD1 (5 bases). From germline, CDR1 is LGHNA and CDR2 YNFKEQ. Trimming removed 0 bases at V and 3 bases at J, with 6 bases between. The CDR3 length is 14 residues. CDR3 in DNA: TGTGCCAGCAGCCAAGACAGGGACTACAATGAGCAGTTCTTC. It translates to CASSQDRDYNEQFF.

This clone showed up just once. The chain recombines TRBV7-2 with TRBJ1-3; TRBD1 might be the D (5 bases). Germline lookup yields CDR1 SGHTA and CDR2 FQGNSA. The CDR3 contains 15 residues. V lost 2 bases, J lost 4 bases, and 12 bases lay in between. CDR3 region: CASSLSGGLGNTIYF. The CDR3 nucleotides read TGTGCCAGCAGCTTAAGTGGGGGGTTGGGAAACACCATATATTTT.

The gene calls are TRBV27 and TRBJ1-2; possibly TRBD1 for D (6 bases). The V gene's germline CDR1 is MNHEY and CDR2 SMNVEV (reference sequence). CDR3 size: 13 residues. Trimming stripped 0 bases from V and 6 bases from J, with 8 bases between. In nucleotides, the CDR3 is TGTGCCAGCAGTTTATCGGCAGGGGATGGCTACACCTTC. Residues: CASSLSAGDGYTF.

The V call is TRBV14, the J call TRBJ2-3, with a tentative D call TRBD1 (6 bases). The CDR3 has 15 amino acids. V lost 1 base, J lost 6 bases, and 14 bases lay in between. Per germline, CDR1 SGHDN and CDR2 FVKESK. The CDR3 loop reads CASSQVSGAIDTQYF. The CDR3 DNA reads as TGTGCCAGCAGCCAAGTCTCAGGGGCTATCGATACGCAGTATTTT.

The V gene is TRBV28, the J gene TRBJ2-7, with 8 bases aligning to TRBD1. With V trimmed by 10 bases and J by 6 bases, 14 bases remained unmatched. The CDR3 length is 14 residues. Per germline, CDR1 MDHEN and CDR2 SYDVKM. The CDR3 nucleotides are TGTGCCACCGCCATCGAACAGGGGGGCGGCGAGCAGTACTTC. This gives the protein CATAIEQGGGEQYF.

The gene calls are TRBV15 and TRBJ2-3; the D is unclear. CDR3 length equals 16 residues. The germline V and J ends were trimmed by 0 bases and 3 bases, with 13 bases remaining between them. In germline, CDR1 is LNHNV, CDR2 YYDKDF (reference sequence). The DNA for the CDR3 is TGTGCCACCAGCAGAGATAGAAGTGGTCGGACAGATACGCAGTATTTT. Protein sequence: CATSRDRSGRTDTQYF.

This clone was seen only once. The rearrangement uses TRBV6-1 and TRBJ2-7; 11 bases map to TRBD1. From germline, CDR1 is MNHNS and CDR2 SASEGT. The V gene end was trimmed by 1 base and the J gene end by 4 bases; junction bases not matched to a gene: 6. The CDR3 loop spans 16 amino acids. CDR3 nucleotides: TGTGCCAGCAGTGAAGATTCCGGACAGGGGGCGTACGAGCAGTACTTC. This translates into CASSEDSGQGAYEQYF.

This chain links TRBV5-6 with TRBJ2-6, with 7 bases fitting TRBD1. The ends lost 0 bases at V and 2 bases at J; junction bases unmatched: 2. This CDR3 is built from 16 residues. The germline V gene encodes CDR1 SGHDT and CDR2 YYEEEE. The CDR3 spells CASSLGQGAGANVLTF. The CDR3 coding sequence is TGTGCCAGCAGCTTGGGTCAGGGGGCTGGGGCCAACGTCCTGACTTTC. The full variable domain, rest sourced from reference TRBV5-6 and TRBJ2-6, is DAGVTQSPTHLIKTRGQQVTLRCSPKSGHDTVSWYQQALGQGPQFIFQYYEEEERQRGNFPDRFSGHQFPNYSSELNVNALLLGDSALYLCASSLGQGAGANVLTFGAGSRLTVL.